This entry lists 13 T cell receptor delta chains sequenced from one sample in a study of Vδ1+ human thymocytes. Study observations and caveats: Highly polyclonal TRG and TRD repertoires with Gaussian CDR3 length distributions appeared in thymus.

The template was reverse-transcribed extracted RNA. Multiplex PCR used pooled V-gene forward primers and a constant-region reverse primer to amplify CDR3s. TCRdb reprocessed the multiplex PCR reads through CATT. Found here are 20,000 to 25,000 delta-chain clones, approximately 8.8% of them singletons; the top ten hold about 0.9%. No antigen has been assigned to these receptors. The sample comprised Vdelta1+ gamma-delta thymocytes from the thymus. The subset here: FACS-sorted CD3+ TCRalphabeta- TCRVdelta1+ TCRVdelta2- thymocytes. The receptors stem from a child under two years old who had congenital heart surgery.

This clone is categorized as medium-sized. J is TRDJ1 and V is TRDV1; D is ambiguous. CDR1 is TSWWSYY and CDR2 is QGS in the germline V gene. The CDR3 loop spans 13 amino acids. With 4 bases removed from V and 5 bases from J, the gap between germline ends came to 11 bases. The CDR3 DNA sequence: TGTGCTCTTGGGGGTAATTCGGCGGATAAACTCATCTTT. This codes for CALGGNSADKLIF.

This clone was observed a handful of times. This chain uses TRDV1 with TRDJ1; 7 bases are a match to TRDD3. V lost 2 bases to trimming and J lost 5 bases; unmatched junction nucleotides: 5. The germline CDR1 and CDR2 sequences are TSWWSYY and QGS. CDR3 size: 14 residues. The CDR3 nucleotides are TGTGCTCTTGGGGAAAGTTTACTGGGGGATAAACTCATCTTT. Residues: CALGESLLGDKLIF.

A few counts support this clone. V is TRDV1 and J is TRDJ1; the match to TRDD3 covers 12 bases. V was clipped by 0 bases and J by 3 bases; unmatched bases: 23. The germline V gene has CDR1 TSWWSYY and CDR2 QGS. CDR3 size: 23 residues. CDR3 protein: CALGELLAFPVLGDTPVPDKLIF. The CDR3 DNA reads TGTGCTCTTGGGGAACTTTTGGCCTTCCCGGTACTGGGGGATACCCCCGTCCCCGATAAACTCATCTTT.

This clone was counted a few times. V and J are TRDV1 and TRDJ1, with D unresolved. CDR3 length: 13 residues. V shed 0 bases and J shed 8 bases, with 10 bases lying between them. The germline V gene encodes CDR1 TSWWSYY and CDR2 QGS. DNA for the CDR3: TGTGCTCTTGGGGAACTAAACGGGCACAAACTCATCTTT. Protein sequence: CALGELNGHKLIF.

J is TRDJ1 and V is TRDV1; possible D gene TRDD3, 6 bases. The CDR3 totals 15 residues. Trimming took off 5 bases at V and 2 bases at J, with 15 bases between the two ends. Germline CDR1 TSWWSYY, CDR2 QGS. The CDR3 bases are TGTGCTCTTGGGAACGGGTGGGATAAGACCGATAAACTCATCTTT. Residues: CALGNGWDKTDKLIF.

The chain has TRDV1 and TRDJ1, with 8 bases identical to TRDD3. The J gene, absent from TCRdb, was called here by matching the DNA to germline. V lost 2 bases to trimming and J lost 7 bases; unmatched junction nucleotides: 21. Germline V gene sequence: CDR1 TSWWSYY, CDR2 QGS. The CDR3 loop spans 19 amino acids. This chain's CDR3 is CALGEGSLLHRLGAVKLIF. The CDR3 coding sequence is TGTGCTCTTGGGGAAGGTAGCCTCCTACACCGACTGGGGGCTGTTAAACTCATCTTT.

This clone appeared a few times. The chain uses TRDV1 and TRDJ1; 7 bases are a match to TRDD3. Per the germline V gene, CDR1 is TSWWSYY and CDR2 is QGS. This CDR3 has 17 amino acids. V shed 1 base and J 0 bases; nucleotides not matched to a gene: 8. For the CDR3, the DNA is TGTGCTCTTGGGGAACCCCGGGGGGATCCCTACACCGATAAACTCATCTTT. It specifies CALGEPRGDPYTDKLIF.

Comment on this clone: Other DNA sequences in this specimen translate into the identical CDR3. The rearrangement uses TRDV1 and TRDJ1; 10 bases map to TRDD3. CDR1 and CDR2 (germline): TSWWSYY, QGS. V lost 0 bases and J lost 0; bases outside the gene matches: 4. This CDR3 region has 17 residues. CDR3 in amino acids: CALGELWGIPDTDKLIF. CDR3 DNA: TGTGCTCTTGGGGAACTTTGGGGGATACCCGACACCGATAAACTCATCTTT.

This clone was observed a handful of times. This chain links TRDV1 with TRDJ1, with D uncertain. The CDR3 is 15 amino acids. Germline CDR1 is TSWWSYY and CDR2 is QGS. V lost 3 bases and J 3 bases, leaving 14 bases between the germline ends. The CDR3: CALGDEPVFADKLIF. CDR3 DNA: TGTGCTCTTGGGGACGAACCTGTTTTTGCCGATAAACTCATCTTT.

The rearrangement joins TRDV1 to TRDJ1, with a tentative D call TRDD2 (6 bases). The J gene is absent in TCRdb and was assigned here via DNA matching to germline. The CDR3 is made up of 19 amino acids. The V gene's germline CDR1 is TSWWSYY and CDR2 QGS. The V end lost 2 bases, the J end lost 5 bases, and 27 bases lay between the germline ends. In DNA form, the CDR3 reads TGTGCTCTTGGGGAAAGGTCCTACCCGCGGGGCCATCTTAGGGATAAACTCATCTTT. Protein sequence: CALGERSYPRGHLRDKLIF.

J is TRDJ1 and V is TRDV1, with D perhaps being TRDD2 or TRDD3 (7 bases each). The CDR3 sequence is 16 residues long. The germline V gene encodes CDR1 TSWWSYY and CDR2 QGS. V was trimmed by 1 base and J by 11 bases, leaving 23 bases between them. CDR3 bases: TGTGCTCTTGGGGAACCATTTCCTACTGGGGCATCGGACCTCATCTTT. Protein: CALGEPFPTGASDLIF.

This chain uses TRDV1 with TRDJ1; D might be TRDD2 or TRDD3, each matching 6 bases. Trimming left V 2 bases short and J 0 bases short, with 37 bases between. The CDR3 extends over 24 amino acids. The germline CDR1 and CDR2 sequences are TSWWSYY and QGS. The CDR3 DNA is TGTGCTCTTGGGGAAAGGAAGTCGTCCTACCCTCGATCGGGGGACGCCGCGTACACCGATAAACTCATCTTT. Translated, it gives CALGERKSSYPRSGDAAYTDKLIF.

The chain combines TRDV1 with TRDJ1, with 8 positions matching TRDD3. Per the germline V gene, CDR1 is TSWWSYY and CDR2 is QGS. The CDR3 has 23 residues. Trimming removed 3 bases from V and 0 bases from J; junction bases left unmatched: 27. The CDR3 reads CALGDITGRASGGSHTYTDKLIF. The CDR3 bases are TGTGCTCTTGGGGACATCACTGGTCGCGCAAGTGGGGGATCCCACACCTACACCGATAAACTCATCTTT.